Each of the 27 T cell receptor beta chains below was sequenced from the same sample in a study of blood T cell repertoires in COVID-19 (dated by TCRdb to the early 2020s). To prepare the library, the immunoSEQ multiplex PCR assay was applied. The table was pulled from immuneACCESS by TCRdb, which kept in-frame rearrangements only. Such tables lose some clones; where checked, under half of the loss comes from unresolved V genes, and the rest has no known cause. This sample lists some 150,000 clones; about 73% were detected once. In total, the top ten clones hold under 2% of the sample. The material sequenced was peripheral blood. The receptors derive from an elderly man with acute or convalescent COVID-19.

J is TRBJ2-1 and V is TRBV28, with D possibly matching TRBD1 (6 bases). Germline V CDR1 and CDR2: MDHEN, SYDVKM. The CDR3 totals 12 residues. Trimming left V 6 bases short and J 11 bases short, with 14 bases between. This CDR3 is CASSLGTMKQFF. CDR3 bases: TGTGCCAGCAGCCTAGGGACAATGAAGCAGTTCTTC.

The V call is TRBV5-1, the J call TRBJ2-7; D may be TRBD2 (7 bases). Germline lookup yields CDR1 SGHRS and CDR2 YFSETQ. The CDR3 totals 15 residues. Between the trimmed V and J ends, which lost 3 bases and 5 bases, there was a span of 18 bases. The CDR3 DNA sequence: TGCGCCAGCAGCTGGGGGGGCGCGGAGAACAACGAGCAGTACTTC. It yields the protein CASSWGGAENNEQYF.

The rearrangement links TRBV10-3 to TRBJ2-7, with 11 bases aligning to TRBD2. Germline V lookup: CDR1 ENHRY, CDR2 SYGVKD. The trim removed 6 bases at V and 6 bases at J, leaving 7 bases unmatched. The CDR3 has 14 amino acids. The CDR3 spells CAIRVLAGVGEQYF. As DNA, the CDR3 is TGTGCCATCAGGGTACTAGCGGGGGTAGGCGAGCAGTACTTC.

This CDR3 is CASSLGQTGNTIYF. The CDR3 DNA reads TGCGCCAGCAGCTTGGGACAGACAGGAAACACCATATATTTT. The chain carries TRBV5-1 and TRBJ1-3; D possibly corresponds to TRBD1 (5 bases). Germline-derived CDR1 and CDR2 are SGHRS and YFSETQ. With 0 bases removed from V and 4 bases from J, the gap between germline ends came to 8 bases. The CDR3 is 14 residues long.

V is TRBV19 and J is TRBJ1-5; possible D gene TRBD1, 5 bases. The V end lost 1 base, the J end lost 1 base, and 8 bases lay between the germline ends. Germline lookup yields CDR1 LNHDA and CDR2 SQIVND (reference sequence). CDR3 length: 15 amino acids. Written as DNA, the CDR3 is TGTGCCAGTAGTATAGGTGGGGGGAGCAATCAGCCCCAGCATTTT. It is translated as CASSIGGGSNQPQHF.

The chain links TRBV6-1 to TRBJ2-4; TRBD2 might be the D (5 bases). The CDR3 contains 14 residues. Germline V CDR1 and CDR2: MNHNS, SASEGT. Trimming pared 2 bases from V and 9 bases from J, leaving 14 bases between. The CDR3 nucleotides read TGTGCCAGCAGTGAATCATTCCGGGGTACCATTCAGTACTTC. Translated: CASSESFRGTIQYF.

J is TRBJ1-2 and V is TRBV5-5, with D maybe TRBD1 (6 bases). Per the germline V gene, CDR1 is SGHKS and CDR2 is YYEKEE (reference sequence). V gave up 0 bases and J gave up 3 bases, with 12 bases separating them. This CDR3 region has 15 residues. The CDR3 reads CASSLAAGADYGYTF. Here the CDR3 DNA reads TGTGCCAGCAGCTTGGCCGCAGGGGCGGACTATGGCTACACCTTC.

The V call is TRBV7-2, the J call TRBJ1-2, with D tentatively TRBD1 (5 bases). V was trimmed by 1 base and J by 6 bases, leaving 15 bases between them. Germline V gene sequence: CDR1 SGHTA, CDR2 FQGNSA. This CDR3 comprises 15 residues. The CDR3 coding sequence is TGTGCCAGCAGCTTAGTCTTAAACAGGCCCCATGGCTACACCTTC. It specifies CASSLVLNRPHGYTF.

Concerning this clone: In this CDR3 the conserved last residue, phenylalanine or tryptophan, is missing, so a read error is likely. It is unclear where the CDR3 begins or ends on the DNA, so no DNA is shown, and the CDR3 is as TCRdb lists it. This rearrangement joins TRBV5-4 to TRBJ1-1. The CDR3 numbers 14 amino acids, ends counted. Germline CDR1 and CDR2: SGHNT and YYREEE (reference sequence). CDR3 protein: CASSLETGSGLNFC.

This sequence joins TRBV3-1 (or the pseudogene TRBV3-2) and TRBJ2-5; a weak D match, TRBD2 (5 bases). The CDR3 length is 14 residues. Germline V gene sequence: CDR1 LGHDT, CDR2 YNNKEL (reference sequence). Between the trimmed V and J ends, which lost 0 bases and 5 bases, there was a span of 10 bases. The CDR3, as DNA: TGTGCCAGCAGCCAAGAGTCGGGGTTGGAGACCCAGTACTTC. Translated, it gives CASSQESGLETQYF.

The chain is built from TRBV6-5 and TRBJ1-5; D is possibly TRBD1 (6 bases). Germline V lookup: CDR1 MNHEY, CDR2 SVGAGI. The CDR3 is 14 amino acids. Trimming took off 6 bases at V and 3 bases at J, with 12 bases between the two ends. For the CDR3, the DNA is TGTGCCAGCAGCCAACAGGGTATCAATCAGCCCCAGCATTTT. Residues: CASSQQGINQPQHF.

This clone was seen more than once but under ten times. The V call is TRBV29-1, the J call TRBJ1-1; 7 bases fit TRBD1. The CDR3 runs 13 residues. Germline values: CDR1 SQVTM, CDR2 ANQGSEA. The J segment lost 0 bases and the V segment lost 7 bases, leaving 5 bases of the junction unmatched. In nucleotides, the CDR3 is TGCAGCGAGAGGGGACAGTTGAACACTGAAGCTTTCTTT. Its translation: CSERGQLNTEAFF.

The chain links TRBV12-3 or TRBV12-4 to TRBJ2-3; D is undetermined. Deletions cut 3 bases from V and 6 bases from J, with 10 bases between. The CDR3 is made up of 13 amino acids. The CDR3 DNA reads as TGTGCCAGCAGTTTTCCAGCGACGGATACGCAGTATTTT. As protein: CASSFPATDTQYF.

The sample holds one count of this clone. The genes are TRBV6-5 and TRBJ1-1; possible D gene TRBD1, 5 bases. The V end was cut by 11 bases, the J end by 11 bases, with 18 bases between. Germline assignment: CDR1 MNHEY and CDR2 SVGAGI. CDR3 length: 11 amino acids. The CDR3 DNA sequence: TGTGCCGCAATGACAGCTCTTGGGGCTTTCTTT. Translation: CAAMTALGAFF.

This chain links TRBV19 with TRBJ1-1, with D uncertain. The CDR3 loop spans 14 amino acids. Trimming removed 7 bases from V and 4 bases from J, with 16 bases in between. Germline CDR1 LNHDA, CDR2 SQIVND (reference sequence). CDR3 in amino acids: CASTHRHQTTEAFF. DNA of the CDR3: TGTGCCAGTACCCATCGACATCAGACCACTGAAGCTTTCTTT.

The chain carries TRBV19 and TRBJ2-1; a possible D gene is TRBD1 (5 bases). V was shortened by 7 bases and J by 2 bases, with 12 bases between the two germline ends. This CDR3 has 14 amino acids. From germline, CDR1 is LNHDA and CDR2 SQIVND (reference sequence). DNA of the CDR3: TGTGCCAGTAAAGGGGCTCCCGCCTACAATGAGCAGTTCTTC. It yields the protein CASKGAPAYNEQFF.

This chain connects TRBV29-1 to TRBJ2-3; TRBD2 matches 12 bases. The V gene's germline CDR1 is SQVTM and CDR2 ANQGSEA. The J segment lost 4 bases and the V segment lost 8 bases, leaving 7 bases of the junction unmatched. The CDR3 runs 14 residues. The CDR3 sequence is CSHASGGASDTQYF. The CDR3 DNA is TGCAGCCACGCTAGCGGGGGGGCGTCAGATACGCAGTATTTT.

The chain joins TRBV5-1 to TRBJ1-1; the match to TRBD1 covers 9 bases. The germline V gene encodes CDR1 SGHRS and CDR2 YFSETQ. There are 14 residues in the CDR3. V trimming: 4 bases; J trimming: 3 bases; junction bases outside the gene matches: 4. CDR3 sequence reads: CASSTRTGDTEAFF. CDR3 bases: TGCGCCAGCAGCACCAGGACAGGGGACACTGAAGCTTTCTTT.

The chain employs TRBV6-6 and TRBJ2-3; no clear D gene. The CDR3 has 15 amino acids. Germline CDR1 reads MNHNY; CDR2 reads SVGAGI (reference sequence). Trimming removed 0 bases from V and 6 bases from J, with 13 bases in between. The CDR3 region has the DNA TGTGCCAGCAGTTACTCGACCACAGTTCGGGATACGCAGTATTTT. Protein product: CASSYSTTVRDTQYF.

The chain uses TRBV6-5 and TRBJ1-1; no clear D. Trimming shortened V by 7 bases and J by 4 bases, and 19 bases separated the two germline ends. Germline V gene sequence: CDR1 MNHEY, CDR2 SVGAGI. The CDR3 covers 15 residues. Here the CDR3 DNA reads TGTGCCAGCAAGCGGGAGGTAAAGTTGAGCACTGAAGCTTTCTTT. Its protein product is CASKREVKLSTEAFF.

The rearrangement links TRBV30 to TRBJ2-7; TRBD2 is a possible D gene (6 bases). V was trimmed by 2 bases and J by 0 bases, leaving 11 bases between them. CDR3 length: 14 amino acids. The germline V gene has CDR1 GTSNPN and CDR2 SVGIG (reference sequence). The chain's CDR3 is CAWSLRGLSYEQYF. The DNA for the CDR3 is TGTGCCTGGAGTTTAAGGGGACTCTCCTACGAGCAGTACTTC.

The gene calls are TRBV11-3 and TRBJ2-3; D not resolved. The germline V and J ends were trimmed by 2 bases and 1 base, with 7 bases remaining between them. The CDR3 totals 14 residues. Germline CDR1 and CDR2: SGHNT and YENEEA. CDR3 loop: CASSLQEGTDTQYF. The CDR3 nucleotides read TGTGCCAGCAGCTTACAAGAGGGCACAGATACGCAGTATTTT.

The genes are TRBV29-1 and TRBJ1-1, with a weak D call TRBD1 (5 bases). Trimming shortened V by 0 bases and J by 1 base, and 21 bases separated the two germline ends. The CDR3 is 18 residues long. The V gene's germline CDR1 is SQVTM and CDR2 ANQGSEA. As DNA, the CDR3 is TGCAGCGTTGAAGATCCCGGGCTGGGGGGGGTTCGGAACACTGAAGCTTTCTTT. The encoded protein is CSVEDPGLGGVRNTEAFF.

J is TRBJ2-7 and V is TRBV6-1, with 7 positions matching TRBD1. J was trimmed by 2 bases and V by 2 bases; bases with no gene match: 3. This CDR3 comprises 14 residues. Germline-derived CDR1 and CDR2 are MNHNS and SASEGT. The CDR3 nucleotides read TGTGCCAGCAGTGAACAGGGGGTAGCCTACGAGCAGTACGTC. Translating it yields CASSEQGVAYEQYV.

V and J are TRBV18 and TRBJ1-2, with 7 nucleotides matching TRBD1. CDR1 KGHSH and CDR2 LQKENI come from the germline V gene. Unmatched junction bases numbered 4, after V lost 2 bases and J lost 1 base. This CDR3 has 15 residues. In DNA form, the CDR3 reads TGTGCCAGCTCACCAGCCGGACAGGTTAACTATGGCTACACCTTC. It translates to CASSPAGQVNYGYTF.

The chain links TRBV14 to TRBJ2-7; 15 positions match TRBD2. Germline V gene sequence: CDR1 SGHDN, CDR2 FVKESK. The J segment lost 7 bases and the V segment lost 3 bases, leaving 22 bases of the junction unmatched. CDR3 length: 21 amino acids. CDR3: CASSHMPPGLAGGASFLEQYF. DNA for the CDR3: TGTGCCAGCAGCCACATGCCCCCGGGACTAGCGGGGGGAGCATCTTTTTTGGAGCAGTACTTC.

The chain employs TRBV3-1 (or the pseudogene TRBV3-2) and TRBJ2-7; D is uncertain. Germline assignment: CDR1 LGHDT and CDR2 YNNKEL (reference sequence). This CDR3 has 17 amino acids. Trimming cost V 0 bases and J 2 bases, with 17 bases left between them. The CDR3 region is CASSQDRVMGQTYEQYF. CDR3 nucleotide sequence: TGTGCCAGCAGCCAAGATCGTGTGATGGGCCAGACCTACGAGCAGTACTTC.